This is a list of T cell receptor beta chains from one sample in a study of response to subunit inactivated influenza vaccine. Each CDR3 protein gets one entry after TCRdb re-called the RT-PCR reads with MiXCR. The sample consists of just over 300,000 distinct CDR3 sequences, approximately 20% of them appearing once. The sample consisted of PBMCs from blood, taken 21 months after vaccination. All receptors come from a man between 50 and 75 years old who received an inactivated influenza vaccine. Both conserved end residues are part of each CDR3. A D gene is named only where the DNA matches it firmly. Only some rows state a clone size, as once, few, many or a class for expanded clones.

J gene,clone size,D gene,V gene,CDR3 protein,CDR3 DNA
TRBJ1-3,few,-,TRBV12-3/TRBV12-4,CASPSGEAGNTIYF,TGTGCCAGCCCATCGGGGGAAGCTGGAAACACCATATATTTT
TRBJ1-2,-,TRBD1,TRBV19,CASTEGQFSYGYTF,TGTGCCAGTACCGAGGGACAGTTTTCCTATGGCTACACCTTC
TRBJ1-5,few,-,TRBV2,CASSEGRFRTYSNQPQHF,TGTGCCAGCAGTGAGGGACGCTTCAGGACCTATAGCAATCAGCCCCAGCATTTT
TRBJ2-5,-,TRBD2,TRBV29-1,CSVSGLAETYQETQYF,TGCAGCGTCTCCGGACTAGCGGAGACGTACCAAGAGACCCAGTACTTC
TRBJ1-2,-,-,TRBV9,CASSGAGAAYGYTF,TGTGCCAGCAGCGGCGCGGGAGCGGCCTATGGCTACACCTTC
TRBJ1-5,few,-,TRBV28,CASSVNWNQPQHF,TGTGCCAGCAGCGTCAATTGGAATCAGCCCCAGCATTTT
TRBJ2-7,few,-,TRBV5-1,CASSLLSTYEQYF,TGCGCCAGCAGCTTGTTATCAACCTACGAGCAGTACTTC
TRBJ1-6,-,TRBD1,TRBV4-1,CASSHQDRGNSPLHF,TGCGCCAGCAGCCACCAGGACAGGGGTAATTCACCCCTCCACTTT
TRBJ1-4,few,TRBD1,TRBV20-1,CSARKGAQNEKLFF,TGCAGTGCTAGGAAGGGGGCCCAAAATGAAAAACTGTTTTTT
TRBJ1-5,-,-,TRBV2,CASSVEETASRPQHF,TGTGCCAGCAGTGTGGAAGAGACAGCCTCCCGGCCCCAGCATTTT
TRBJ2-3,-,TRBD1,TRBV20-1,CSAVDRMEITDTQYF,TGCAGTGCTGTGGACAGGATGGAAATCACAGATACGCAGTATTTT
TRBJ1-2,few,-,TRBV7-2,CASSLERGRHSGYTF,TGTGCCAGCAGCTTAGAGAGGGGACGGCACTCTGGCTACACCTTC
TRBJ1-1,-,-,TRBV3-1,CASSPAVNTEAFF,TGTGCCAGCAGCCCCGCGGTGAACACTGAAGCTTTCTTT
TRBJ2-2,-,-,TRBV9,CASSPSSNTGELFF,TGTGCCAGCAGCCCCTCTTCGAACACCGGGGAGCTGTTTTTT
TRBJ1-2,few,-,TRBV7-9,CASSTVNEDNYGYTF,TGTGCCAGCAGCACCGTTAACGAGGATAACTATGGCTACACCTTC
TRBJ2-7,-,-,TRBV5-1,CASSLDGRGEQYF,TGCGCCAGCAGCTTGGACGGGAGAGGCGAGCAGTACTTC
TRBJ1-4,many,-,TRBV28,CASRAGFSTNEKLFF,TGTGCCAGCAGAGCAGGGTTTTCAACTAATGAAAAACTGTTTTTT
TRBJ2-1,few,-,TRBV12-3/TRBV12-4,CASSNRASGNEQFF,TGTGCCAGCAGCAACAGGGCCTCGGGCAATGAGCAGTTCTTC
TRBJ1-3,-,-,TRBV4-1,CASSSIGGSSSGNTIYF,TGCGCCAGCAGCTCTATCGGAGGTTCGAGCTCTGGAAACACCATATATTTT
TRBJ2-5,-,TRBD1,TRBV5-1,CASSWRTGRGETQYF,TGCGCCAGCAGCTGGAGGACAGGGCGAGGAGAGACCCAGTACTTC
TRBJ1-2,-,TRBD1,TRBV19,CASSTTRTGGRGYTF,TGTGCCAGTAGTACCACTCGGACAGGGGGAAGGGGCTACACCTTC
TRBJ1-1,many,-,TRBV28,CASSPGVNTEAFF,TGTGCCAGCAGCCCAGGAGTGAACACTGAAGCTTTCTTT
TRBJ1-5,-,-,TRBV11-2,CASSLDRSGQPQHF,TGTGCCAGCAGCTTAGATCGGTCAGGGCAGCCCCAGCATTTT
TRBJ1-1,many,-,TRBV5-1,CASSLAGSEAFF,TGCGCCAGCAGCTTGGCTGGCTCTGAAGCTTTCTTT
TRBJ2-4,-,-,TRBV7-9,CASSLLWVWGTPSPQYF,TGTGCCAGCAGCTTACTGTGGGTATGGGGGACTCCCAGTCCTCAGTACTTC
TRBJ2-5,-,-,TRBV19,CASSLDGQETQYF,TGTGCCAGTAGCCTTGACGGTCAAGAGACCCAGTACTTC
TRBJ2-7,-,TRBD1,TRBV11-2,CASRFWPGQGLFSYEQYF,TGTGCCAGCAGATTCTGGCCGGGACAGGGCCTTTTCTCCTACGAGCAGTACTTC
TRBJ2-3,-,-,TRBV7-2,CASRRVSTDTQYF,TGTGCCAGCAGGCGGGTTAGCACAGATACGCAGTATTTT
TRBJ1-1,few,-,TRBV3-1,CASSHRFTGSEGTEAFF,TGTGCCAGCAGCCATCGATTCACAGGGTCGGAGGGCACTGAAGCTTTCTTT
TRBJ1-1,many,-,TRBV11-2,CASSLGRGTEAFF,TGTGCCAGCAGCTTGGGAAGGGGAACTGAAGCTTTCTTT
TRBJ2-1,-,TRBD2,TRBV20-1,CSAWTSGYNEQFF,TGCAGTGCTTGGACTAGCGGATACAATGAGCAGTTCTTC
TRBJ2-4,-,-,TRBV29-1,CSSYTENIQYF,TGCAGCTCGTACACAGAAAACATTCAGTACTTC
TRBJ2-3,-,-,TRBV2,CASSAAGGLGTDTQYF,TGTGCCAGCAGTGCAGCAGGAGGGTTGGGCACAGATACGCAGTATTTT
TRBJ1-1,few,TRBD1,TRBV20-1,CSAPPSPGGAEAFF,TGCAGTGCCCCTCCCTCCCCAGGGGGGGCTGAAGCTTTCTTT
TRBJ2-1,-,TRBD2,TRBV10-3,CATTSTSGRGNEQFF,TGTGCCACCACGTCTACTAGCGGGAGGGGCAATGAGCAGTTCTTC
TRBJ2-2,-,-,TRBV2,CASSPERTGELFF,TGTGCCAGCAGCCCGGAGCGAACCGGGGAGCTGTTTTTT
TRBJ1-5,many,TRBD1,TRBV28,CASRADRYNQPQHF,TGTGCCAGCAGGGCGGACAGGTATAATCAGCCCCAGCATTTT
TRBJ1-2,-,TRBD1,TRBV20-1,CSARGQGALDYGYTF,TGCAGTGCTAGAGGACAGGGGGCGTTGGACTATGGCTACACCTTC
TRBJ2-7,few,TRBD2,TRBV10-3,CASRLGLADYEQYF,TGTGCCAGCAGATTGGGACTAGCGGACTACGAGCAGTACTTC
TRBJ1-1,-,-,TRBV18,CASSPVTGNTEAFF,TGTGCCAGCTCACCAGTTACCGGGAACACTGAAGCTTTCTTT
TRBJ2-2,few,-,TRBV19,CASSIQGATGELFF,TGTGCCAGTAGTATCCAGGGCGCCACCGGGGAGCTGTTTTTT
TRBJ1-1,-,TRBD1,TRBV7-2,CASSSTRGLTEAFF,TGTGCCAGCAGTTCAACCAGGGGGCTCACTGAAGCTTTCTTT
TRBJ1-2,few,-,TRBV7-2,CASSAVGANYGYTF,TGTGCCAGCAGCGCAGTAGGGGCTAACTATGGCTACACCTTC
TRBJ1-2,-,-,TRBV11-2,CASSFFARRNYGYTF,TGTGCCAGCAGCTTCTTCGCGCGGCGGAACTATGGCTACACCTTC
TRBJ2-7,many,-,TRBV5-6,CASSLANEQYF,TGTGCCAGCAGCTTGGCCAACGAGCAGTACTTC
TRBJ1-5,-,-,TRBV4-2,CASSRDIYRAQPQHF,TGTGCCAGCAGCCGAGATATTTACAGGGCACAGCCCCAGCATTTT
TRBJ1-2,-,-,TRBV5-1,CASRPWTGRDGYTF,TGCGCCAGCAGACCCTGGACCGGCCGGGATGGCTACACCTTC
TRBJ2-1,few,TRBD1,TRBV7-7,CASSLGTGGNEQFF,TGTGCTAGCAGCTTAGGGACAGGGGGCAATGAGCAGTTCTTC
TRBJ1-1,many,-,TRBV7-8,CASGPVNTEAFF,TGTGCCAGCGGGCCAGTTAACACTGAAGCTTTCTTT
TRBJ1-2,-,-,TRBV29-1,CSVASGDVIGYGYTF,TGCAGCGTTGCGTCAGGGGACGTGATTGGGTATGGCTACACCTTC
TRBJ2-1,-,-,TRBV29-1,CSVGGKSSVNEQFF,TGCAGCGTTGGGGGGAAGAGTAGTGTCAATGAGCAGTTCTTC
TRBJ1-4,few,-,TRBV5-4,CASSSRDDWGEKLFF,TGTGCCAGCAGCTCGCGGGACGACTGGGGGGAAAAACTGTTTTTT
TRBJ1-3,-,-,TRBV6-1,CASRPQSSGNTIYF,TGTGCCAGCAGACCACAGAGCTCTGGAAACACCATATATTTT
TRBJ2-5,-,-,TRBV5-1,CASSTGSAGLQETQYF,TGCGCCAGCAGCACCGGGTCTGCGGGGTTACAAGAGACCCAGTACTTC